The present T cell receptor (beta chain) was sequenced within a study of T cell responses to AZD1222 COVID-19 vaccine. The CDR3 loop spans 17 amino acids. V dropped 2 bases and J dropped 5; count of bases not matched to a gene: 6. The germline CDR1 and CDR2 sequences are SNHLY and FYNNEI. As concerns this clone: The target antigen is unknown.

The data were produced by immunoSEQ multiplex PCR, yet TCRdb's version contains in-frame clones alone and is incomplete. The sample carries some 81,000 clones, around 90% recorded once. Study-level results: Across the whole spike, CD4 TCRs peaked at regions 160-218 and 743-854. Nearly half of the spike-specific TCRs reportedly recognize variant regions that carry no mutations. At baseline, seropositivity was found in only a handful of AZD1222 recipients. None of the repertoires were sampled until the peak T cell response had passed.

The sample in question was peripheral blood, obtained 28 days after the second AZD1222 dose. The genes are TRBV2 and TRBJ2-3; 14 positions match TRBD2. The source of this sequence is an adult who received the AZD1222 COVID-19 vaccine. CDR3 DNA sequence: TGTGCCAGCAGTGAAAGACTAGCGGGAGGGCCGAAAGATACGCAGTATTTT. Protein product: CASSERLAGGPKDTQYF.